This is a list of T cell receptor beta chains from one sample in a study of T cell responses to AZD1222 COVID-19 vaccine. The assay was immunoSEQ multiplex PCR, and TCRdb's table has in-frame clones only and misses some. The sample lists around 74,000 clones, about 91% occurring once. This sample comprised peripheral blood, obtained on day 0 of MenACWY control vaccination. Receptors originate from an adult in good health. CDR3s include the opening cysteine and the closing phenylalanine or tryptophan. The D gene is left open where the match is weak. A clone size is listed for some rows: how often the clone was seen (once, few, many), or a class if it is expanded.

j_call d_call clone_size v_call cdr3_aa cdr3_nt
TRBJ1-5 - - TRBV5-1 CASSLGTDSNQPQHF TGCGCCAGCAGCTTGGGGACAGATAGCAATCAGCCCCAGCATTTT
TRBJ2-2 - - TRBV3-1/TRBV3-2 CASSQGPSGVSELFF TGTGCCAGCAGCCAAGGGCCCAGCGGTGTTTCGGAGCTGTTTTTT
TRBJ2-1 TRBD2 once TRBV11-3 CASSPLGLAGYNEQFF TGTGCCAGCAGCCCCCTAGGACTAGCGGGTTACAATGAGCAGTTCTTC
TRBJ1-6 - - TRBV6-8 CASSLWGRGGPVGLGIPLHF TGTGCCAGCAGTTTATGGGGCCGGGGCGGACCCGTCGGTCTTGGGATCCCCCTCCACTTT
TRBJ2-7 - once TRBV2 CASSELLQGEQYF TGTGCCAGCAGTGAATTACTACAAGGGGAGCAGTACTTC
TRBJ2-2 - - TRBV28 CASSFGQGDTGELFF TGTGCCAGCAGTTTCGGGCAGGGAGACACCGGGGAGCTGTTTTTT
TRBJ2-5 - - TRBV12-3/TRBV12-4 CASSLYEETQYF TGTGCCAGCAGTCTATATGAGGAGACCCAGTACTTC
TRBJ2-2 TRBD2 once TRBV3-1/TRBV3-2 CASSRGSTGELFF TGTGCCAGCAGCCGCGGGAGCACCGGGGAGCTGTTTTTT
TRBJ2-3 TRBD2 once TRBV5-6 CASSWYSGGATDTQYF TGTGCCAGCAGCTGGTATAGCGGGGGGGCGACAGATACGCAGTATTTT
TRBJ2-2 TRBD1 - TRBV7-3 CASSLTGTGVTGELFF TGTGCCAGCAGCTTAACCGGGACAGGGGTCACCGGGGAGCTGTTTTTT
TRBJ1-4 - once TRBV28 CAGLEKLFF TGTGCCGGGTTGGAAAAACTGTTTTTT
TRBJ2-2 - - TRBV29-1 CSVEGRANTGELFF TGCAGCGTTGAAGGCAGGGCGAACACCGGGGAGCTGTTTTTT
TRBJ1-6 - - TRBV6-2/TRBV6-3 CASSFDSYNSPLHF TGTGCCAGCAGTTTCGACAGCTATAATTCACCCCTCCACTTT
TRBJ2-2 - - TRBV6-5 CASSSRTFANTGELFF TGTGCCAGCAGTTCTAGGACGTTTGCGAACACCGGGGAGCTGTTTTTT
TRBJ1-1 - - TRBV18 CASSQTGGLNTEAFF TGTGCCAGCTCACAAACGGGGGGTTTGAACACTGAAGCTTTCTTT
TRBJ2-1 TRBD1 - TRBV19 CASSTGTGVTSNEQFF TGTGCCAGTAGTACGGGGACAGGGGTAACGAGCAATGAGCAGTTCTTC
TRBJ2-3 - - TRBV5-1 CASSLAGGATDTQYF TGCGCCAGCAGCTTGGCCGGGGGCGCGACAGATACGCAGTATTTT
TRBJ2-1 - - TRBV19 CASSIVLAANNEQFF TGTGCCAGTAGTATAGTCCTCGCGGCCAACAATGAGCAGTTCTTC
TRBJ2-5 - - TRBV24-1 CATSDLNDRETQYF TGTGCCACCAGTGATTTGAACGATAGGGAGACCCAGTACTTC
TRBJ1-4 - - TRBV6-4 CASSVQGATNEKLFF TGTGCCAGCAGTGTCCAGGGCGCAACTAATGAAAAACTGTTTTTT
TRBJ1-5 - once TRBV28 CASSLPTVNQPQHF TGTGCCAGCAGTTTACCTACAGTAAATCAGCCCCAGCATTTT
TRBJ2-1 - - TRBV7-2 CASSLSSSVGNEQFF TGTGCCAGCAGCTTATCGTCTAGCGTGGGGAATGAGCAGTTCTTC
TRBJ1-6 - - TRBV7-2 CASSLMQNSPLHF TGTGCCAGCAGCTTAATGCAGAATTCACCCCTCCACTTT
TRBJ1-1 - - TRBV6-2/TRBV6-3 CASSLTGEAFF TGTGCCAGCAGTCTAACAGGGGAAGCTTTCTTT
TRBJ1-2 - - TRBV19 CASSIGQDYGYTF TGTGCCAGTAGTATTGGGCAGGACTATGGCTACACCTTC
TRBJ2-7 TRBD1 - TRBV29-1 CSVALTGTGSREQYF TGCAGCGTTGCGCTGACCGGGACAGGGAGCCGCGAGCAGTACTTC
TRBJ1-1 - - TRBV7-2 CASSQTGGAGAFF TGTGCCAGCAGCCAAACGGGGGGTGCTGGAGCTTTCTTT
TRBJ1-6 TRBD1 - TRBV6-4 CASSVSSTGGSPLHF TGTGCCAGCAGTGTCTCCTCGACAGGGGGCTCACCCCTCCACTTT
TRBJ2-6 - - TRBV3-1/TRBV3-2 CASSLASGANVLTF TGTGCCAGCAGCTTGGCCTCTGGGGCCAACGTCCTGACTTTC
TRBJ2-3 - - TRBV11-2 CASSLGDGGWNTQYF TGTGCCAGCAGCTTAGGTGATGGGGGTTGGAATACGCAGTATTTT
TRBJ2-3 - - TRBV7-9 CASSARVGGTQYF TGTGCCAGCAGCGCTCGGGTCGGAGGGACGCAGTATTTT
TRBJ1-5 - - TRBV5-1 CASSLDQPQHF TGCGCCAGCAGCTTGGATCAGCCCCAGCATTTT
TRBJ2-7 - - TRBV2 CASGNEQYF TGTGCCAGCGGCAACGAGCAGTACTTC
TRBJ2-5 - few TRBV28 CASSLGRNQETQYF TGTGCCAGCAGTTTGGGCAGAAACCAAGAGACCCAGTACTTC
TRBJ2-5 TRBD2 once TRBV7-2 CASSLELAGIETQYF TGTGCCAGCAGCCTGGAGCTAGCGGGAATAGAGACCCAGTACTTC
TRBJ2-2 TRBD2 - TRBV7-2 CASSPGTSGTNTGELFF TGTGCCAGCAGCCCAGGGACTAGCGGGACGAACACCGGGGAGCTGTTTTTT
TRBJ1-5 - - TRBV5-6 CASSSRIGSWGEPQHF TGTGCCAGCAGCTCCAGGATAGGGAGTTGGGGGGAGCCCCAGCATTTT
TRBJ1-2 - - TRBV5-8 CASIPLSRLGYGYTF TGTGCCAGCATCCCACTCAGCAGGTTAGGCTATGGCTACACCTTC
TRBJ1-5 - - TRBV27 CASGWVQPQHF TGTGCCAGCGGTTGGGTTCAGCCCCAGCATTTT
TRBJ1-1 - - TRBV28 CASYSLRGVNTEAFF TGTGCCAGCTACTCTCTACGGGGGGTGAACACTGAAGCTTTCTTT
TRBJ1-5 TRBD1 - TRBV5-1 CASSLGTGGGQPQHF TGCGCCAGCAGCTTGGGGACAGGGGGCGGGCAGCCCCAGCATTTT
TRBJ1-5 - - TRBV3-1/TRBV3-2 CASSQGRGAQPQHF TGTGCCAGCAGCCAAGGCAGGGGCGCCCAGCCCCAGCATTTT
TRBJ1-2 - - TRBV7-9 CASSPTDNYGYTF TGTGCCAGCAGCCCCACAGATAACTATGGCTACACCTTC
TRBJ2-1 - few TRBV7-2 CASSLPGANEQFF TGTGCCAGCAGCTTACCAGGGGCCAATGAGCAGTTCTTC